The 20 T cell receptor beta chains reported below all come from one sample, sequenced in a study of cytomegalovirus exposure and HLA in healthy donors. 13 Jbeta primers and 60 Vbeta primers were used for the PCR. Clones were sequenced by immunoSEQ multiplex PCR, and TCRdb holds only the in-frame ones, with some missing. The sample holds under 200,000 clones, 80% seen once. The sample taken for sequencing was PBMCs. The receptors originated from a man aged 25 to 40 in good health and CMV-seronegative.

The chain couples TRBV28 to TRBJ1-5, with D unclear. The CDR3 loop spans 14 amino acids. CDR1 and CDR2 from the germline V gene are MDHEN and SYDVKM. V was shortened by 0 bases and J by 4 bases, with 7 bases between the two germline ends. The chain's CDR3 is CASSLWGGNQPQHF. CDR3 sequence (DNA): TGTGCCAGCAGTTTATGGGGAGGGAATCAGCCCCAGCATTTT.

This chain uses TRBV18 with TRBJ2-7, with TRBD2 matching over 12 bases. Losses at the gene ends were 2 bases for V and 3 bases for J; bases not matched to a gene: 8. CDR3 length: 17 amino acids. Per the germline V gene, CDR1 is KGHSH and CDR2 is LQKENI. CDR3 protein: CASSPRLAGGGNYEQYF. DNA for the CDR3: TGTGCCAGCTCACCAAGGCTAGCGGGAGGGGGTAACTACGAGCAGTACTTC.

This chain links TRBV13 with TRBJ2-2; 15 bases match TRBD2. The germline gives CDR1 PRHDT, CDR2 FYEKMQ (reference sequence). Trimming removed 5 bases from V and 6 bases from J; junction bases left unmatched: 1. The CDR3 consists of 15 residues. CDR3 sequence (DNA): TGTGCCAGCAGCGGGACTAGCGGGGGGCCCGGGGAGCTGTTTTTT. Protein: CASSGTSGGPGELFF.

The chain has TRBV4-3 and TRBJ2-6; 12 nucleotides agree with TRBD2. The CDR3 sequence is 19 residues long. V trimming: 3 bases; J trimming: 2 bases; junction bases outside the gene matches: 8. Germline lookup yields CDR1 LGHNA and CDR2 YSLEER. Written as DNA, the CDR3 is TGCGCCAGCAGCCATCGACGACTAGCGGGAGAAACTGGGGCCAACGTCCTGACTTTC. Its protein is CASSHRRLAGETGANVLTF.

CDR3 DNA: TGTGCCAGCAGCTTATATGGGGGCTCTAACACTGAAGCTTTCTTT. Translation gives CASSLYGGSNTEAFF. This chain connects TRBV11-3 to TRBJ1-1; possibly TRBD1 for D (6 bases). V was pared by 2 bases and J by 2 bases, with 12 bases between. CDR1 SGHNT and CDR2 YENEEA come from the germline V gene. The CDR3 is made up of 15 amino acids.

The chain links TRBV6-5 to TRBJ1-1; 8 positions agree with TRBD1. V gave up 6 bases and J gave up 1 base; unmatched junction bases: 4. The CDR3 is 14 amino acids. Germline CDR1 is MNHEY and CDR2 is SVGAGI. CDR3 in amino acids: CASRDRAPNTEAFF. The CDR3 region has the DNA TGTGCCAGCAGGGACAGGGCACCGAACACTGAAGCTTTCTTT.

This chain connects TRBV15 to TRBJ1-4; TRBD1 is a possible D gene (5 bases). The CDR3 is made up of 15 amino acids. The V gene's germline CDR1 is LNHNV and CDR2 YYDKDF (reference sequence). V was clipped by 0 bases and J by 7 bases, with 12 bases between them. The CDR3 nucleotides are TGTGCCACCAGCAGAGATTTAGGGGCCGGTGAAAAACTGTTTTTT. Its translation is CATSRDLGAGEKLFF. Looking up the rest from reference TRBV15 and TRBJ1-4 gives the full variable domain: DAMVIQNPRYQVTQFGKPVTLSCSQTLNHNVMYWYQQKSSQAPKLLFHYYDKDFNNEADTPDNFQSRRPNTSFCFLDIRSPGLGDTAMYLCATSRDLGAGEKLFFGSGTQLSVL.

The chain is built from TRBV2 and TRBJ2-2; D perhaps matches TRBD1 (7 bases). Germline-derived CDR1 and CDR2 are SNHLY and FYNNEI. This CDR3 is 16 amino acids long. V lost 4 bases and J lost 2, with 14 bases in between. DNA of the CDR3: TGTGCCAGCAGTGTACGGCAGGGGGGAAACACCGGGGAGCTGTTTTTT. Protein sequence: CASSVRQGGNTGELFF.

The rearrangement joins TRBV2 to TRBJ1-2; TRBD1 agrees at 11 bases. J lost 3 bases, V lost 4 bases, and 4 bases had no gene match. This CDR3 is 15 amino acids long. Germline assignment: CDR1 SNHLY and CDR2 FYNNEI. The chain's CDR3 is CASSVGQGAYYGYTF. The CDR3 DNA follows: TGTGCCAGCAGTGTTGGACAGGGGGCGTACTATGGCTACACCTTC.

The J gene is TRBJ2-2, the V gene TRBV5-5; 7 bases match TRBD1. The CDR3 loop spans 17 amino acids. Germline trimming cut 3 bases from V and 0 bases from J; bases unmatched to any gene: 8. Looked up from germline, CDR1 is SGHKS and CDR2 is YYEKEE (reference sequence). DNA for the CDR3: TGTGCCAGCAGCTCCATAAAACAGGGGTCGAACACCGGGGAGCTGTTTTTT. Translated, it gives CASSSIKQGSNTGELFF.

The chain has TRBV28 and TRBJ1-4; D is perhaps TRBD1 (6 bases). The CDR3 extends over 13 amino acids. The ends were cut back, 10 bases at V and 4 bases at J, with 13 bases in the middle. Germline V gene sequence: CDR1 MDHEN, CDR2 SYDVKM. The CDR3 protein is CAITGPGNEKLFF. Here the CDR3 DNA reads TGTGCCATCACAGGGCCCGGTAATGAAAAACTGTTTTTT.

V usage is TRBV9 and J usage is TRBJ2-2; tentatively, D is TRBD1 (5 bases). There are 14 residues in the CDR3. Germline assignment: CDR1 SGDLS and CDR2 YYNGEE. V dropped 7 bases and J dropped 2 bases, with 12 bases sitting between them. The CDR3 nucleotides are TGTGCCAGCCGCCTGACAGAAAACACCGGGGAGCTGTTTTTT. Amino acids: CASRLTENTGELFF. Full variable domain (remainder filled in from reference TRBV9 and TRBJ2-2): DSGVTQTPKHLITATGQRVTLRCSPRSGDLSVYWYQQSLDQGLQFLIQYYNGEERAKGNILERFSAQQFPDLHSELNLSSLELGDSALYFCASRLTENTGELFFGEGSRLTVL.

The rearrangement joins TRBV6-5 to TRBJ2-7, with TRBD2 matching over 14 bases. V lost 4 bases and J lost 4; bases outside the gene matches: 3. Per germline, CDR1 MNHEY and CDR2 SVGAGI. The CDR3 loop spans 15 amino acids. The CDR3 sequence: CASSSRLAGGYEQYF. CDR3 nucleotide sequence: TGTGCCAGCAGTTCCAGACTAGCGGGAGGGTACGAGCAGTACTTC.

The rearrangement joins TRBV7-8 to TRBJ2-5; 8 nucleotides align to TRBD2. V lost 1 base to trimming and J lost 6 bases; unmatched junction nucleotides: 10. This CDR3 contains 16 residues. The germline V gene has CDR1 SGHVS and CDR2 FQNEAQ. The CDR3 coding sequence is TGTGCCAGCAGCTTAGGCGCCGGGGGGGCCTTGAAGACCCAGTACTTC. As protein: CASSLGAGGALKTQYF. Variable domain in full (rest from reference TRBV7-8 and TRBJ2-5): GAGVSQSPRYKVAKRGQDVALRCDPISGHVSLFWYQQALGQGPEFLTYFQNEAQLDKSGLPSDRFFAERPEGSVSTLKIQRTQQEDSAVYLCASSLGAGGALKTQYFGPGTRLLVL.

The genes are TRBV6-4 and TRBJ2-7; a possible D gene is TRBD1 (6 bases). The CDR3 has 16 amino acids. The V end was cut by 3 bases, the J end by 2 bases, with 17 bases between. CDR1 is MRHNA, CDR2 SNTAGT, per germline. CDR3 residues: CASSDSRTDTPYEQYF. CDR3 nucleotide sequence: TGTGCCAGCAGTGATTCCAGGACAGATACCCCCTACGAGCAGTACTTC.

This clone was seen a few times. The rearrangement joins TRBV5-1 to TRBJ2-7; D unresolved. Germline V CDR1 and CDR2: SGHRS, YFSETQ. V lost 0 bases to trimming and J lost 10 bases, with 14 bases between them. The CDR3 spans 13 residues. The CDR3: CASSLAVTEKQYF. The CDR3 DNA sequence: TGCGCCAGCAGCTTGGCAGTAACAGAAAAACAGTACTTC. Using reference TRBV5-1 and TRBJ2-7 for the parts outside the CDR3, the full variable domain is KAGVTQTPRYLIKTRGQQVTLSCSPISGHRSVSWYQQTPGQGLQFLFEYFSETQRNKGNFPGRFSGRQFSNSRSEMNVSTLELGDSALYLCASSLAVTEKQYFGPGTRLTVT.

The chain is built from TRBV5-1 and TRBJ2-5; D gene uncertain. This CDR3 is built from 13 residues. Trimming stripped 4 bases from V and 1 base from J, with 8 bases between. Germline values: CDR1 SGHRS, CDR2 YFSETQ. CDR3 in DNA: TGCGCCAGCAGCGGGCAGCCCCAAGAGACCCAGTACTTC. It translates to CASSGQPQETQYF.

This chain connects TRBV4-3 to TRBJ2-3; no firm D call. CDR3 length: 13 residues. The germline V gene encodes CDR1 LGHNA and CDR2 YSLEER. Trimming took off 0 bases at V and 6 bases at J, with 7 bases between the two ends. CDR3 residues: CASSQDRFDTQYF. DNA for the CDR3: TGCGCCAGCAGCCAAGATCGTTTCGATACGCAGTATTTT.

The chain is built from TRBV30 and TRBJ2-1, with a tentative D call TRBD2 (5 bases). Per germline, CDR1 GTSNPN and CDR2 SVGIG (reference sequence). This CDR3 comprises 11 residues. Between the trimmed V and J ends, which lost 2 bases and 13 bases, there was a span of 12 bases. Here the CDR3 DNA reads TGTGCCTGGAGTCTGCAAGCGGTCCAGTTCTTC. Translated, it gives CAWSLQAVQFF.

The chain has TRBV7-2 and TRBJ1-5, with 9 bases that match TRBD1. Germline V gene sequence: CDR1 SGHTA, CDR2 FQGNSA. The junction had 4 bases not matched to a gene; V was cut back by 1 base and J by 6 bases. The CDR3 has 15 amino acids. DNA for the CDR3: TGTGCCAGCAGCTTAGGGGACAGGGCGGGTCAGCCCCAGCATTTT. This codes for CASSLGDRAGQPQHF.